The 20 T cell receptor beta chains below were found in one sample sequenced in a study of Ad26.COV2.S vaccination and SARS-CoV-2 variants. The method was immunoSEQ multiplex PCR; TCRdb's version includes in-frame clones alone and lacks a portion of them. The sample holds some 270,000 clones, 87% seen once. Stated treatment: some 20 received Ad26.COV2.S at low or high dose, single or two shots; several received placebo; per-sample allocation not given. Sampling was done on day 63 after the first vaccine or placebo injection. The source material was peripheral blood, sampled in a trial of Ad26.COV2.S vaccine versus placebo. These receptors all come from a person between 18 and 65 years old who received the Ad26.COV2.S COVID-19 vaccine or a placebo.

The V and J genes are TRBV18 and TRBJ1-5; the D gene is possibly TRBD1 (6 bases). Trimming stripped 3 bases from V and 0 bases from J, with 12 bases between. This CDR3 has 16 residues. The germline gives CDR1 KGHSH, CDR2 LQKENI. CDR3 sequence: CASSPYPQGSNQPQHF. The CDR3, as DNA: TGTGCCAGCTCACCCTACCCACAGGGTAGCAATCAGCCCCAGCATTTT.

The V and J genes are TRBV5-1 and TRBJ1-3; no definite D call. The V end was cut by 0 bases, the J end by 10 bases, with 11 bases between. CDR3 length: 13 amino acids. CDR1 and CDR2 from the germline V gene are SGHRS and YFSETQ. The CDR3 DNA is TGCGCCAGCAGCTTGGTCGGGCGTTCAACCATATATTTT. This sequence encodes CASSLVGRSTIYF.

This chain links TRBV6-5 with TRBJ2-5; D is ambiguous. Trimming removed 0 bases at V and 3 bases at J, with 8 bases between. CDR1 is MNHEY and CDR2 is SVGAGI in the germline V gene. The CDR3 has 14 amino acids. The CDR3 DNA reads TGTGCCAGCAGTTACTCGGGCAGAGAAGAGACCCAGTACTTC. It is translated as CASSYSGREETQYF.

The chain is built from TRBV6-5 and TRBJ2-7; D may be TRBD2 (6 bases). The CDR3 is 14 amino acids. V shed 8 bases and J shed 7 bases, with 21 bases lying between them. Germline-derived CDR1 and CDR2 are MNHEY and SVGAGI. Here the CDR3 reads CASGPRRGPKEQYV. In DNA, the CDR3 is TGTGCCAGCGGCCCAAGGCGGGGCCCTAAGGAGCAGTACGTC.

This clone was detected once. The chain employs TRBV3-1 (or the pseudogene TRBV3-2) and TRBJ1-1; 7 bases map to TRBD1. CDR1 LGHDT and CDR2 YNNKEL come from the germline V gene (reference sequence). Trimming at V came to 8 bases and at J to 5 bases, leaving 8 bases not matched to a gene. The CDR3 length is 13 residues. CDR3 sequence: CASDTGRGTEAFF. The DNA of the CDR3 is TGTGCCAGCGACACGGGCAGGGGGACTGAAGCTTTCTTT.

On this clone itself: This same CDR3 is encoded by further DNA sequences in the sample. The V call is TRBV7-3, the J call TRBJ2-3; 9 bases match TRBD2. Germline trimming cut 2 bases from V and 0 bases from J; bases unmatched to any gene: 0. Germline loops: CDR1 SGHTA, CDR2 FQGTGA. CDR3 length: 15 residues. The CDR3 sequence is CASSLAGGSTDTQYF. Written as DNA, the CDR3 is TGTGCCAGCAGCTTAGCGGGGGGGAGCACAGATACGCAGTATTTT.

Remarks on this clone: Other DNA sequences from this sample encode an identical CDR3 as well. CDR3 region: CASSLAGRGETQYF. CDR3 coding DNA: TGTGCCAGCAGCTTAGCCGGGAGGGGTGAGACCCAGTACTTC. The chain employs TRBV7-2 and TRBJ2-5; 8 bases align to TRBD2. The V gene's germline CDR1 is SGHTA and CDR2 FQGNSA. The length of the CDR3 is 14 residues. The trim removed 0 bases at V and 5 bases at J, leaving 2 bases unmatched.

About this clone: Other DNA sequences in the sample encode the same CDR3. The chain joins TRBV19 to TRBJ2-3, with D possibly being TRBD1 (6 bases). Germline-derived CDR1 and CDR2 are LNHDA and SQIVND (reference sequence). The length of the CDR3 is 13 residues. V was trimmed by 6 bases and J by 0 bases, leaving 7 bases between them. The CDR3 nucleotides are TGTGCCAGTAGGGGACAAAGCACAGATACGCAGTATTTT. Translation gives CASRGQSTDTQYF. The full variable domain, its missing parts supplied by reference TRBV19 and TRBJ2-3, is DGGITQSPKYLFRKEGQNVTLSCEQNLNHDAMYWYRQDPGQGLRLIYYSQIVNDFQKGDIAEGYSVSREKKESFPLTVTSAQKNPTAFYLCASRGQSTDTQYFGPGTRLTVL.

This chain uses TRBV10-1 with TRBJ2-7; 16 bases map to TRBD2. The CDR3 runs to 18 residues. The V gene end was trimmed by 6 bases and the J gene end by 0 bases; junction bases not matched to a gene: 8. CDR1 and CDR2 (germline): WNHNN, SYGVQD (reference sequence). The CDR3 DNA is TGCGCCAGCAGGTCGGGACTAGCGGGAGGGAGGAGCTCCTACGAGCAGTACGTC. Residues: CASRSGLAGGRSSYEQYV.

The gene calls are TRBV27 and TRBJ2-6, with D possibly TRBD2 on 6 matching bases. CDR3 length: 16 amino acids. The V gene's germline CDR1 is MNHEY and CDR2 SMNVEV (reference sequence). V lost 4 bases and J 4 bases, leaving 14 bases between the germline ends. The CDR3 is CASSSPRGFGANVLTF. In DNA, the CDR3 is TGTGCCAGCAGTTCCCCGCGGGGCTTCGGGGCCAACGTCCTGACTTTC.

The V and J genes are TRBV10-3 and TRBJ2-5, with D unclear. CDR3 size: 14 residues. The germline V gene encodes CDR1 ENHRY and CDR2 SYGVKD. V was trimmed by 0 bases and J by 4 bases, leaving 9 bases between them. As DNA, the CDR3 is TGTGCCATCAGTGAGTCAACACCGCGAGAGACCCAGTACTTC. Protein sequence: CAISESTPRETQYF.

This clone appeared once. The CDR3 is CASSAWGQGTGNTIYF. The CDR3 DNA is TGTGCCAGCAGCGCGTGGGGACAGGGGACCGGAAACACCATATATTTT. The chain carries TRBV6-6 and TRBJ1-3; 10 bases map to TRBD1. J gave up 4 bases and V 6 bases, and 9 bases lay outside the gene matches. The CDR3 spans 16 residues. Germline CDR1 reads MNHNY; CDR2 reads SVGAGI (reference sequence).

The chain employs TRBV5-1 and TRBJ2-7, with 9 positions matching TRBD1. CDR3 length: 17 amino acids. Trimming took 4 bases from V and 3 from J; bases not matched to a gene: 14. CDR1 is SGHRS, CDR2 YFSETQ, per germline. The DNA of the CDR3 is TGCGCCAGCAGCCCGAGGACAGGGGATACGGTGTTCTACGAGCAGTACTTC. Translation: CASSPRTGDTVFYEQYF.

The genes are TRBV4-3 and TRBJ1-2; weak D call: TRBD1 (5 bases). CDR1 LGHNA and CDR2 YSLEER come from the germline V gene. The CDR3 spans 11 residues. Between the trimmed V and J ends, which lost 8 bases and 5 bases, there was a span of 9 bases. The CDR3: CASGGGYGYTF. DNA for the CDR3: TGCGCCAGCGGCGGGGGATATGGCTACACCTTC.

V usage is TRBV9 and J usage is TRBJ1-6; D may be TRBD1 (5 bases). The CDR3 length is 14 residues. Germline V gene lookup returns CDR1 SGDLS and CDR2 YYNGEE. Trimming removed 3 bases at V and 8 bases at J, with 12 bases between. This chain's CDR3 is CASSETVDYSPLHF. In nucleotides, the CDR3 is TGTGCCAGCAGCGAGACAGTGGACTATTCACCCCTCCACTTT.

The rearrangement uses TRBV4-3 and TRBJ2-6, with 7 bases lining up with TRBD1. V shed 0 bases, J shed 1 base, and the junction held 3 bases outside the gene matches. The germline V gene encodes CDR1 LGHNA and CDR2 YSLEER. The CDR3 is 17 residues long. The CDR3 DNA sequence: TGCGCCAGCAGCCAAGATCCGGGACAGTCTGGGGCCAACGTCCTGACTTTC. Its protein is CASSQDPGQSGANVLTF.

The genes are TRBV6-5 and TRBJ1-3; TRBD1 matches at 9 bases. Trimming removed 0 bases from V and 3 bases from J; junction bases left unmatched: 3. Per germline, CDR1 MNHEY and CDR2 SVGAGI. This CDR3 contains 16 residues. CDR3 bases: TGTGCCAGCAGTTACTCTCACAGGGGGCATGGAAACACCATATATTTT. Translated, it gives CASSYSHRGHGNTIYF.

Comments on this clone: Mismatch with germline at one junction end may stem from a read error. The rearrangement joins TRBV7-7 to TRBJ2-5, with 7 bases aligning to TRBD2. CDR1 is SSHAT and CDR2 is FNYEAQ in the germline V gene (reference sequence). The CDR3 is 15 amino acids. The CDR3 is CASSPSPTSMETQYF. The CDR3, as DNA: TGTGCTAGCAGCCCCTCCCCGACTAGCATGGAGACCCAGTACTTC.

This sequence joins TRBV7-2 and TRBJ2-1; 8 positions match TRBD2. J was trimmed by 0 bases and V by 5 bases; bases with no gene match: 3. The CDR3 has 15 residues. CDR1 SGHTA and CDR2 FQGNSA come from the germline V gene. The CDR3 loop is CASSPGLVSYNEQFF. The CDR3 region has the DNA TGTGCCAGCAGCCCGGGACTAGTCTCCTACAATGAGCAGTTCTTC.

V gene TRBV2 combines with J gene TRBJ2-3, with D perhaps matching TRBD1 or TRBD2 (5 bases each). Germline lookup yields CDR1 SNHLY and CDR2 FYNNEI. There are 14 residues in the CDR3. The V end lost 7 bases, the J end lost 2 bases, and 13 bases lay between the germline ends. The CDR3 DNA is TGTGCCAGCATAAGAGGGGATTCCACAGATACGCAGTATTTT. It translates to CASIRGDSTDTQYF. The variable domain in full, completed from reference TRBV2 and TRBJ2-3, reads EPEVTQTPSHQVTQMGQEVILRCVPISNHLYFYWYRQILGQKVEFLVSFYNNEISEKSEIFDDQFSVERPDGSNFTLKIRSTKLEDSAMYFCASIRGDSTDTQYFGPGTRLTVL.